Given below is one T cell receptor beta chain in context. These data come from a study of blood T cell repertoires in COVID-19. For the study at large: Spain, Italy and the United States supplied samples that represented acute and convalescent COVID-19.

Participants came from roughly 24 US areas, aged about 18 to 89 years. Assignment of participants to cohorts was predicated upon participant-reported clinical history. Measured with immunoSEQ multiplex PCR; TCRdb has only the in-frame clones, and not every one. The sample shows 250,000 to 350,000 clones, 90% of them seen only once. The V gene's germline CDR1 is SNHLY and CDR2 FYNNEI. This CDR3 is 14 amino acids long. Trimming shortened V by 2 bases and J by 6 bases, and 11 bases separated the two germline ends. This receptor was identified in a woman younger than 35 with acute COVID-19. The V gene is TRBV2, the J gene TRBJ2-1; no firm D call. Sequenced: PBMCs or T cells enriched from blood (not recorded which). The CDR3 nucleotides read TGTGCCAGCAGTGAATGGGCTGTCCCCAATGAGCAGTTCTTC. Translated: CASSEWAVPNEQFF.